One and the same sample provided the 4 T cell receptor beta chains below, sequenced in a study of cytomegalovirus exposure and HLA in healthy donors. 13 Jbeta primers and 60 Vbeta primers were used for the PCR. Profiling relied on immunoSEQ multiplex PCR, and the TCRdb table lists in-frame clones only, not all of them. Here the sample spans about 74,000 clones, 72% being singletons. Sequencing was carried out using PBMCs. These receptors came from a woman aged 40-49 years in good health and CMV-seropositive.

The chain uses TRBV27 and TRBJ2-7; 7 bases are a match to TRBD2. The CDR3 spans 15 residues. Trimming took 7 bases from V and 5 from J; bases not matched to a gene: 14. The germline CDR1 and CDR2 sequences are MNHEY and SMNVEV (reference sequence). The CDR3 region has the DNA TGTGCCAGCATTCAAACAATGGGAGGGAGGCACGAGCAGTACTTC. Translated: CASIQTMGGRHEQYF.

The CDR3 loop reads CASSPLAGGLTGELFF. The CDR3 coding sequence is TGTGCCAGCTCACCACTAGCGGGAGGTCTAACCGGGGAGCTGTTTTTT. The chain recombines TRBV18 with TRBJ2-2, with TRBD2 matching 10 bases. J gave up 5 bases and V 1 base, and 4 bases lay outside the gene matches. Germline-derived CDR1 and CDR2 are KGHSH and LQKENI. The CDR3 has 16 amino acids.

This chain connects TRBV30 to TRBJ1-3; perhaps TRBD1 as D (6 bases). Per the germline V gene, CDR1 is GTSNPN and CDR2 is SVGIG (reference sequence). Trimming left V 3 bases short and J 4 bases short, with 19 bases between. The CDR3 extends over 16 amino acids. This chain's CDR3 is CAWSQQRTVEGNTIYF. The CDR3 DNA follows: TGTGCCTGGAGCCAACAACGGACAGTAGAAGGAAACACCATATATTTT.

This chain links TRBV7-2 with TRBJ1-5; D not certain. Germline V gene lookup returns CDR1 SGHTA and CDR2 FQGNSA. Between the trimmed V and J ends, which lost 1 base and 8 bases, there was a span of 9 bases. There are 13 residues in the CDR3. The CDR3 sequence: CASSLGVREPQHF. The DNA of the CDR3 is TGTGCCAGCAGCTTAGGGGTGAGGGAGCCCCAGCATTTT. Full variable domain (outside the CDR3, taken from reference TRBV7-2 and TRBJ1-5): GAGVSQSPSNKVTEKGKDVELRCDPISGHTALYWYRQSLGQGLEFLIYFQGNSAPDKSGLPSDRFSAERTGGSVSTLTIQRTQQEDSAVYLCASSLGVREPQHFGDGTRLSIL.